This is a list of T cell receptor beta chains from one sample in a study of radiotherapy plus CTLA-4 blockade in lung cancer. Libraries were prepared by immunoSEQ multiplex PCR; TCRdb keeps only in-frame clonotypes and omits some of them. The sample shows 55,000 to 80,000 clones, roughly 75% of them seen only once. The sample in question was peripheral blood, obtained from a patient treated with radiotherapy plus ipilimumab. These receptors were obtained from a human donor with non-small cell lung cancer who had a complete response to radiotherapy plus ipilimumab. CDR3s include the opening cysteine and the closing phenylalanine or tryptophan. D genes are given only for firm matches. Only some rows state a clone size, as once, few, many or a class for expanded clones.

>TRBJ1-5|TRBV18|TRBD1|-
TGTGCCAGCTCACCGGGACAGAACAATCAGCCCCAGCATTTT
CASSPGQNNQPQHF
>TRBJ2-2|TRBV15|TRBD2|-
TGTGCCACCAGCAGAGATCGGCTAGCGGGTTGGACCGGGGAGCTGTTTTTT
CATSRDRLAGWTGELFF
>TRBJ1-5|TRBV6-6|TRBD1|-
TGTGCCAGCAGTTACGGGGACAGGGGACGTCAGCCCCAGCATTTT
CASSYGDRGRQPQHF
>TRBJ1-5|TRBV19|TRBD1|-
TGTGCCAGTAGACGGGACAGGGGTTATAGCAATCAGCCCCAGCATTTT
CASRRDRGYSNQPQHF
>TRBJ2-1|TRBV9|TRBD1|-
TGTGCCAGCAGCGTAGCCTACGGGCAGGGGGTCGATGAGCAGTTCTTC
CASSVAYGQGVDEQFF
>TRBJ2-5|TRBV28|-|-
TGTGCCAGCAGTTTAGGGGGCGGGACCCAAGAGACCCAGTACTTC
CASSLGGGTQETQYF
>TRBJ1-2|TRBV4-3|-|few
TGCGCCAGCAGCCAAGATAGAGCAGGGCTTTATGGCTACACCTTC
CASSQDRAGLYGYTF
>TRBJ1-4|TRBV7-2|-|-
TGTGCCAGCAGCCCGAAGGAGGGTAGGGCTAATGAAAAACTGTTTTTT
CASSPKEGRANEKLFF
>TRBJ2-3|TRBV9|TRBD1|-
TGTGCCAGCAGCGCTAGTGACAGGGATAGCACAGATACGCAGTATTTT
CASSASDRDSTDTQYF
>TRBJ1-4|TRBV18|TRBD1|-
TGTGCCAGCTCCCCGACAGGGGTAACTAATGAAAAACTGTTTTTT
CASSPTGVTNEKLFF
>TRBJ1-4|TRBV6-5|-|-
TGTGCCAGCAGTTCAACAGGGAAGGTTGAAAAACTGTTTTTT
CASSSTGKVEKLFF
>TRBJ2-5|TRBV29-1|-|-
TGCAGCGTTGACTTGGACGGTGGCGAGACCCAGTACTTC
CSVDLDGGETQYF
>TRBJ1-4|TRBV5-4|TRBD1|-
TGTGCCAGCAGCTCGGGACAGGGGAATAATGAAAAACTGTTTTTT
CASSSGQGNNEKLFF
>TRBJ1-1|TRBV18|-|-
TGTGCCAGCTCACCTCCGGACGCGAACACTGAAGCTTTCTTT
CASSPPDANTEAFF
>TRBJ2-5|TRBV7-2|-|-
TGTGCCAGCAGTCCCCGGACCTTTCAAGAGACCCAGTACTTC
CASSPRTFQETQYF
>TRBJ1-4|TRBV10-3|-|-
TGTGCCACCGGCGGTGGTACAACTAATGAAAAACTGTTTTTT
CATGGGTTNEKLFF
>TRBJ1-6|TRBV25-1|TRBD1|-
TGTGCCAGCAGTGCTACTACAGGGGGAGGATATTCACCCCTCCACTTT
CASSATTGGGYSPLHF
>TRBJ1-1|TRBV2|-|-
TGTGCCAGCCGCGAGGAGGGGGGGGTTGAGGACACTGAAGCTTTCTTT
CASREEGGVEDTEAFF
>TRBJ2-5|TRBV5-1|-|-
TGCGCCAGCAGCTTGCGGGGTCCCAAAGAGACCCAGTACTTC
CASSLRGPKETQYF
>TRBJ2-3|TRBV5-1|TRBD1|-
TGCGCCAGCAGCTCACAGGGGGCTCAGGGGGATACGCAGTATTTT
CASSSQGAQGDTQYF
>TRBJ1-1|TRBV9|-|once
TGTGCCAGCAGCGTAGCCGCTGGGGTGAGGGGGACTGAAGCTTTCTTT
CASSVAAGVRGTEAFF
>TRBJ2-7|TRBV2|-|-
TGTGCCAGCAATGACAGGTACGGCGAGCAGTACTTC
CASNDRYGEQYF
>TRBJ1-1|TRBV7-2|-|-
TGTGCCAGCAGCTTAACCGGGACGCAGAACACTGAAGCTTTCTTT
CASSLTGTQNTEAFF
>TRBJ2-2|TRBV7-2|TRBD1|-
TGTGCCAGCAGCCCACGACAGGGGTGGGGCACCGGGGAGCTGTTTTTT
CASSPRQGWGTGELFF
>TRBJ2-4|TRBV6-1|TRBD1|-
TGTGCCAGCAGGGTGACAGGGCCTGGAAACATTCAGTACTTC
CASRVTGPGNIQYF
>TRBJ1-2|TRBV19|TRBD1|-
TGTGCCAGTAGTATCCCTGACAGGGTAAGAGGCTACACCTTC
CASSIPDRVRGYTF
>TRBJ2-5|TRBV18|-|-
TGTGCCAGCTCACCACCAGGGGTTGGGAACGTAGAGACCCAGTACTTC
CASSPPGVGNVETQYF
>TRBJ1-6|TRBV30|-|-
TGTGCCTGGAGCCCCAGACAGGCCCTGAATTCACCCCTCCACTTT
CAWSPRQALNSPLHF
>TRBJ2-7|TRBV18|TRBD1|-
TGTGCCAGCTCACCGCTGGACAGGGTGGTCGAGCAGTACTTC
CASSPLDRVVEQYF
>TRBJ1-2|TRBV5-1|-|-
TGCGCCAGCAGCCTTCAGGGGTATGGCTACACCTTC
CASSLQGYGYTF
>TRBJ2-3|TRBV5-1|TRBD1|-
TGCGCCAGCAACCCGACCCCGGGACAGGGGGCCACGCAGTATTTT
CASNPTPGQGATQYF
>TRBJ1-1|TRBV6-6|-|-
TGTGCCAGCAGCCAGGCAGGGGTGGAAGCTTTCTTT
CASSQAGVEAFF
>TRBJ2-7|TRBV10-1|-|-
TGCGCCAGCAGTGACCAGGCCCGCTTCTCCTACGAGCAGTACTTC
CASSDQARFSYEQYF
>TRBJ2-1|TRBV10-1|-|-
TGCGCCAGCAGCCCTGAGTCCGGGAATGAGCAGTTCTTC
CASSPESGNEQFF